One sample yielded the 20 T cell receptor beta chains listed below, sequenced in a study of blood T cells in healthy people across ages. It was with a sample-barcoded 5' primer and a J-beta primer mix that a second PCR of about 6 to 12 cycles was run. TCRdb passed the 5' RACE reads through MiXCR, listing each CDR3 protein once. The sample lists about 780,000 distinct CDR3 sequences; more than 25% were seen once. These data were also reused for a study on T cells of mothers and their children.

What was sequenced was blood. The receptor source for this set is a boy younger than 18 in good health.

CDR3 protein: CASSYTASNQPQHF. CDR3 in DNA: TGCGCCAGCAGCTACACAGCTAGCAATCAGCCCCAGCATTTT. The chain uses TRBV4-1 and TRBJ1-5, with D unresolved. CDR1 is MGHRA and CDR2 is YSYEKL in the germline V gene. The CDR3 is 14 amino acids. Trimming took 5 bases from V and 0 from J, leaving 8 bases between them.

The chain recombines TRBV15 with TRBJ2-5, with D possibly matching TRBD1 (6 bases). The CDR3 is made up of 16 amino acids. The germline V gene has CDR1 LNHNV and CDR2 YYDKDF (reference sequence). Trimming stripped 3 bases from V and 0 bases from J, with 14 bases between. CDR3 protein: CATSSRADSHQETQYF. CDR3 in DNA: TGTGCCACCAGCAGTCGTGCGGACAGCCACCAAGAGACCCAGTACTTC. Supplemented by reference TRBV15 and TRBJ2-5, the full variable domain reads DAMVIQNPRYQVTQFGKPVTLSCSQTLNHNVMYWYQQKSSQAPKLLFHYYDKDFNNEADTPDNFQSRRPNTSFCFLDIRSPGLGDTAMYLCATSSRADSHQETQYFGPGTRLLVL.

Points on this clonotype: A read error may account for a junction end that differs from germline. The chain links TRBV24-1 to TRBJ2-5, with D possibly called TRBD1 or TRBD2 (5 bases each). The better agreement between TRBJ2-1 and the DNA end casts doubt on the J call. The germline gives CDR1 KGHDR, CDR2 SFDVKD. The CDR3 extends over 13 amino acids. CDR3 sequence (DNA): TGTGCCTCCAGTGACTCGGGGCCCAATGAGCAGTTCTTC. Translated, it gives CASSDSGPNEQFF.

This chain links TRBV7-3 with TRBJ1-1; TRBD1 aligns across 8 bases. Germline V CDR1 and CDR2: SGHTA, FQGTGA. The CDR3 is made up of 17 amino acids. V dropped 6 bases and J dropped 5; count of bases not matched to a gene: 17. In DNA form, the CDR3 reads TGTGCCAGCAGGTTCCCAACATCCCAGGGGGCTGGAACTGAAGCTTTCTTT. It specifies CASRFPTSQGAGTEAFF.

This clonotype was seen repeatedly, ten times or more. The rearrangement uses TRBV12-3 or TRBV12-4 and TRBJ2-5, with 7 nucleotides matching TRBD2. Germline trimming cut 5 bases from V and 6 bases from J; bases unmatched to any gene: 12. This CDR3 has 15 residues. The CDR3 protein is CASSPSGGIAKTQYF. DNA of the CDR3: TGTGCCAGCAGTCCTTCCGGGGGGATCGCGAAGACCCAGTACTTC.

This clonotype has only a few counts. This sequence joins TRBV12-3 or TRBV12-4 and TRBJ2-5, with TRBD1 matching over 8 bases. J lost 2 bases, V lost 6 bases, and 8 bases had no gene match. This CDR3 has 15 residues. The CDR3 region is CASSPGTGYQETQYF. CDR3 DNA: TGTGCCAGCAGCCCAGGGACAGGTTATCAAGAGACCCAGTACTTC.

This clonotype was counted a few times. This chain uses TRBV12-3 or TRBV12-4 with TRBJ1-2; 9 nucleotides match TRBD1. There are 14 residues in the CDR3. V shed 6 bases, J shed 8 bases, and the junction held 10 bases outside the gene matches. As DNA, the CDR3 is TGTGCCAGCAGGGGGACAGGGACCTTGAGGGGCTACACCTTC. Its translation is CASRGTGTLRGYTF.

This clonotype was found a few times. This chain links TRBV18 with TRBJ1-2, with D possibly matching TRBD1 (5 bases). CDR1 is KGHSH and CDR2 is LQKENI in the germline V gene. CDR3 length: 14 amino acids. The ends were cut back, 6 bases at V and 1 base at J, with 12 bases in the middle. The CDR3 protein is CASSRGANNYGYTF. The CDR3 DNA reads as TGTGCCAGCTCGAGAGGGGCCAATAACTATGGCTACACCTTC.

This clonotype has a handful of counts. This chain connects TRBV11-2 to TRBJ2-1, with D possibly TRBD2 on 5 matching bases. The length of the CDR3 is 13 residues. Germline values: CDR1 SGHAT, CDR2 FQNNGV. Trimming removed 5 bases from V and 12 bases from J, with 17 bases in between. CDR3 bases: TGTGCCAGCAGCCTGCAGGACTTCGGAGGGCAGTTCTTC. Translated: CASSLQDFGGQFF.

The chain employs TRBV29-1 and TRBJ2-5; tentatively, D is TRBD1 (7 bases). Near its end, the DNA agrees better with TRBJ2-7, so the J call may be wrong. Germline CDR1 is SQVTM and CDR2 is ANQGSEA. The CDR3 is 12 amino acids. The CDR3 nucleotides read TGCAGCGTTGAAGACAGGGGGGACGAGCAGTACTTC. Protein sequence: CSVEDRGDEQYF.

The chain recombines TRBV5-5 with TRBJ1-2, with D tentatively TRBD1 (5 bases). Germline loops: CDR1 SGHKS, CDR2 YYEKEE (reference sequence). V gave up 1 base and J gave up 6 bases, with 7 bases separating them. The CDR3 consists of 12 residues. Written as DNA, the CDR3 is TGTGCCAGCAGCTTGTCCAGGGATGGCTACACCTTC. It specifies CASSLSRDGYTF.

This chain connects TRBV4-1 to TRBJ2-1; perhaps TRBD1 as D (6 bases). Germline V gives CDR1 MGHRA, CDR2 YSYEKL. This CDR3 contains 13 residues. The V end was cut by 6 bases, the J end by 8 bases, with 14 bases between. The CDR3: CASSIQGTDEQFF. CDR3 nucleotide sequence: TGCGCCAGCAGTATACAGGGAACGGATGAGCAGTTCTTC.

The chain employs TRBV20-1 and TRBJ2-5; D not certain. The CDR3 extends over 12 amino acids. The germline V gene encodes CDR1 DFQATT and CDR2 SNEGSKA (reference sequence). V shed 7 bases and J shed 1 base, with 10 bases lying between them. The CDR3 nucleotides are TGCAGTGGCCTATCATCCCAAGAGACCCAGTACTTC. It translates to CSGLSSQETQYF.

This clonotype was observed a handful of times. J is TRBJ2-3 and V is TRBV27, with no clear D. Trimming pared 2 bases from V and 0 bases from J, leaving 12 bases between. CDR3 size: 16 residues. Germline CDR1 and CDR2: MNHEY and SMNVEV (reference sequence). The CDR3, as DNA: TGTGCCAGCAGTTTAGAGCAGGCCCCCAGCACAGATACGCAGTATTTT. It specifies CASSLEQAPSTDTQYF.

The chain joins TRBV29-1 to TRBJ2-5; 8 bases map to TRBD1. Looked up from germline, CDR1 is SQVTM and CDR2 is ANQGSEA. The V gene end was trimmed by 6 bases and the J gene end by 1 base; junction bases not matched to a gene: 10. The CDR3 covers 15 residues. DNA of the CDR3: TGCAGCGTGGACAGGGCGAAGGGGCCCCAAGAGACCCAGTACTTC. It codes for CSVDRAKGPQETQYF.

The rearrangement joins TRBV20-1 to TRBJ1-6; D gene uncertain. CDR1 is DFQATT and CDR2 is SNEGSKA in the germline V gene (reference sequence). There are 16 residues in the CDR3. V lost 0 bases to trimming and J lost 0 bases, with 9 bases between them. The CDR3 reads CSARDRGASYNSPLHF. The DNA of the CDR3 is TGCAGTGCTAGAGATCGTGGAGCCTCCTATAATTCACCCCTCCACTTT.

The V gene is TRBV9, the J gene TRBJ1-2, with a possible D match to TRBD1 (6 bases). V lost 4 bases and J 1 base, leaving 14 bases between the germline ends. Germline V lookup: CDR1 SGDLS, CDR2 YYNGEE. CDR3 length: 15 amino acids. The CDR3 here is CASSPRTALNYGYTF. The CDR3 nucleotides read TGTGCCAGCAGCCCCCGGACAGCACTTAACTATGGCTACACCTTC.

Regarding this clonotype: The junction and the germline gene differ at one end; a read error may be behind it. This chain links TRBV27 with TRBJ2-2, with 11 bases matching TRBD2. The CDR3 has 13 amino acids. Germline V CDR1 and CDR2: MNHEY, SMNVEV (reference sequence). The CDR3 DNA reads TGTGCCAGCAGTACTAGCGGGGGATGGGATCTGTTTTTT. This codes for CASSTSGGWDLFF.

The chain is built from TRBV6-6 and TRBJ1-2, with D uncertain. V dropped 7 bases and J dropped 4 bases, with 13 bases sitting between them. Germline CDR1 and CDR2: MNHNY and SVGAGI (reference sequence). This CDR3 spans 13 amino acids. DNA for the CDR3: TGTGCCAGCACGGGCCTGGGCGGCTATGGCTACACCTTC. Protein sequence: CASTGLGGYGYTF.

This clonotype was observed a handful of times. The gene calls are TRBV11-2 and TRBJ1-1; TRBD1 might be the D (6 bases). This CDR3 has 16 residues. V gave up 1 base and J gave up 4 bases, with 16 bases separating them. Looked up from germline, CDR1 is SGHAT and CDR2 is FQNNGV. CDR3 in DNA: TGTGCCAGCAGCTTAGGGAGGCAGGGGACGAGCACTGAAGCTTTCTTT. Protein product: CASSLGRQGTSTEAFF.